The rows below give T cell receptor beta chains drawn from one sample of a study of blood T cell repertoires in COVID-19. The protocol was immunoSEQ multiplex PCR, while the TCRdb copy is restricted to in-frame clones and leaves out a portion. The sample has fewer than 85,000 clones; about 76% are singletons. Sequenced: peripheral blood. These receptors originate from a woman aged 80 or over with active or convalescent COVID-19. CDR3s include the opening cysteine and the closing phenylalanine or tryptophan. A D gene is named only where the DNA matches it firmly.

v_call	d_call	cdr3_aa
TRBV7-2	TRBD2	CASSRGLAGPQDTQYF
TRBV7-8	TRBD1	CASSLGQGSSDTQYF
TRBV7-2	-	CASSLAGQGSYEQYF
TRBV19	TRBD2	CASSTRLAAGTDTQYF
TRBV7-8	TRBD1	CASSPLGQGAETQYF
TRBV18	TRBD1	CASSPLGSGGTEAFF
TRBV18	-	CASSPLGTPALNTEAFF
TRBV19	-	CASSAYNSPLHF
TRBV2	TRBD1	CASSEPSGTGSEKQYF
TRBV5-1	TRBD1	CASSLGTGEDSPLHF
TRBV7-2	-	CASTLKRNTEAFF
TRBV15	-	CATGLIQSDTQYF
TRBV7-9	-	CASSPTARGYTF
TRBV5-1	-	CASSSGGPRHEQYF
TRBV7-2	TRBD2	CASSPGTISSRETQYF
TRBV6-6	-	CASQRVGEKLFF
TRBV7-8	-	CASSLGMRTSGGYTF
TRBV6-5	TRBD1	CASTYDRAAEAFF
TRBV4-3	-	CASSQDRQGLGETQYF
TRBV7-2	-	CASSLAERGAYGYTF
TRBV6-5	-	CATTQASNSPLHF
TRBV12-3/TRBV12-4	TRBD1	CASTTGGNTIYF
TRBV4-3	-	CASSHIGYHEQYF
TRBV30	TRBD1	CAWVGQSNNSPLHF
TRBV29-1	TRBD1	CSSRQGQETQYF
TRBV6-5	-	CASRFANTGELFF
TRBV29-1	TRBD1	CSVEDTATGGGEAFF
TRBV14	-	CASSQEAFGSPLHF
TRBV5-4	-	CASSLPQTFTDTQYF
TRBV6-5	TRBD1	CASGGQGTANYGYTF
TRBV5-1	-	CASSLEGRNHDEQYF
TRBV29-1	-	CSVEVRSYGYTF
TRBV7-2	TRBD1	CASSLRDSNYGYTF
TRBV2	TRBD2	CASSARTSGVYEQYF
TRBV5-1	TRBD2	CASSLALAGATDTQYF
TRBV3-1/TRBV3-2	-	CASHPGSGSGNTIYF
TRBV10-1	TRBD2	CASSAQLAGDNEQFF
TRBV4-1	-	CASSQVAGETNTGELFF
TRBV12-5	-	CASGLAQGRANEKLFF
TRBV6-5	-	CASSTGSTTNEKLFF
TRBV5-1	-	CASTPGTPDNSPLHF
TRBV11-2	TRBD1	CASSQSAGGREETQYF
TRBV6-5	-	CASSSPGLFYGYTF
TRBV24-1	TRBD1	CATSDPGRGYGYTF
TRBV5-1	-	CASSFDRDSGNTIYF
TRBV27	TRBD1	CASSSGQGGADTQYF
TRBV5-1	-	CASSKGGLVNTEAFF
TRBV27	-	CASSPGRHNEQFF
TRBV3-1/TRBV3-2	-	CATTRRGGGELFF
TRBV15	-	CATSRGGRGHMNTEAFF
TRBV7-6	TRBD1	CASSVTLSTGEETQYF
TRBV15	-	CATSRVPDYGYTF
TRBV6-5	TRBD1	CASAQGASTDTQYF
TRBV30	-	CAWSVRGGTGNTIYF
TRBV7-3	-	CASSQGSGYGYTF
TRBV6-5	-	CASSYSAGRDTEAFF